This passage covers 22 T cell receptor beta chains from one sample sequenced in a study of shared clonotypes between healthy human individuals. TCRdb's copy holds only in-frame clones and misses some; the assay was immunoSEQ multiplex PCR. Among about 380,000 clones listed, about 96% were seen once. Input material: memory CD8+ T cells sorted from blood. Specified subset: CD45RO+ cells pooled with CCR7-negative TemRA cells. All receptors come from a young man in good health.

This clone was observed a single time. The chain links TRBV10-3 to TRBJ1-2; D unclear. CDR1 is ENHRY and CDR2 is SYGVKD in the germline V gene. V dropped 3 bases and J dropped 4 bases, with 12 bases sitting between them. This CDR3 is built from 14 residues. The DNA for the CDR3 is TGTGCCATCAGTGAAATGCGGGGATCCTATGGCTACACCTTC. Translating gives CAISEMRGSYGYTF.

This clone appeared once. The chain is built from TRBV30 and TRBJ1-2, with 10 positions matching TRBD1. Germline CDR1 GTSNPN, CDR2 SVGIG (reference sequence). The CDR3 is made up of 14 amino acids. Trimming removed 0 bases from V and 10 bases from J; junction bases left unmatched: 8. The chain's CDR3 is CAWSVWGQGLYYTF. The CDR3 coding sequence is TGTGCCTGGAGTGTATGGGGACAGGGGTTATACTACACCTTC.

The rearrangement joins TRBV9 to TRBJ1-1; D gene uncertain. The CDR3 runs to 15 residues. CDR1 and CDR2 (germline): SGDLS, YYNGEE. The V end was cut by 3 bases, the J end by 2 bases, with 14 bases between. CDR3 amino acids: CASSATPDVNTEAFF. Here the CDR3 DNA reads TGTGCCAGCAGCGCCACCCCGGACGTAAACACTGAAGCTTTCTTT.

This clone came up once. The chain carries TRBV7-2 and TRBJ1-6; D is perhaps TRBD1 (5 bases). Germline V gene data show CDR1 as SGHTA and CDR2 as FQGNSA. Trimming shortened V by 1 base and J by 5 bases, and 6 bases separated the two germline ends. The length of the CDR3 is 14 residues. CDR3 protein: CASSLGTNNSPLHF. The CDR3 nucleotides read TGTGCCAGCAGCTTAGGGACAAATAATTCACCCCTCCACTTT. Looking up the rest from reference TRBV7-2 and TRBJ1-6 gives the full variable domain: GAGVSQSPSNKVTEKGKDVELRCDPISGHTALYWYRQSLGQGLEFLIYFQGNSAPDKSGLPSDRFSAERTGGSVSTLTIQRTQQEDSAVYLCASSLGTNNSPLHFGNGTRLTVT.

V gene TRBV9 combines with J gene TRBJ2-1, with D maybe TRBD1 (6 bases). V was clipped by 4 bases and J by 4 bases, with 9 bases between them. From germline, CDR1 is SGDLS and CDR2 YYNGEE. The CDR3 extends over 13 amino acids. This CDR3 reads CASSSGHYNEQFF. The CDR3 DNA follows: TGTGCCAGCAGCTCGGGACATTACAATGAGCAGTTCTTC.

This clone was observed once. The same CDR3 can be traced to other DNA sequences in this sample. This chain links TRBV7-3 with TRBJ2-1, with D possibly being TRBD2 (5 bases). Looked up from germline, CDR1 is SGHTA and CDR2 is FQGTGA. This CDR3 spans 15 amino acids. Trimming pared 4 bases from V and 0 bases from J, leaving 10 bases between. CDR3 region: CASSSDSSSYNEQFF. In nucleotides, the CDR3 is TGTGCCAGCAGCTCGGACTCCAGCTCCTACAATGAGCAGTTCTTC.

The chain couples TRBV6-4 to TRBJ1-5; D is unresolved. V lost 2 bases to trimming and J lost 0 bases, with 8 bases between them. The germline V gene has CDR1 MRHNA and CDR2 SNTAGT. There are 15 residues in the CDR3. CDR3 loop: CASSDRAHSNQPQHF. CDR3 nucleotides: TGTGCCAGCAGTGACAGGGCGCATAGCAATCAGCCCCAGCATTTT.

This rearrangement joins TRBV6-5 to TRBJ1-5; D is ambiguous. Germline V gene data show CDR1 as MNHEY and CDR2 as SVGAGI. V was pared by 5 bases and J by 2 bases, with 13 bases between. The CDR3 has 15 residues. Here the CDR3 DNA reads TGTGCCAGCAGTATCAGTGCTAGCGGCAATCAGCCCCAGCATTTT. Translated: CASSISASGNQPQHF.

This clone was counted only a few times. This chain links TRBV5-1 with TRBJ2-1, with D unresolved. Trimming stripped 4 bases from V and 0 bases from J, with 14 bases between. Looked up from germline, CDR1 is SGHRS and CDR2 is YFSETQ. The CDR3 covers 16 residues. This CDR3 reads CASSLSPASSYNEQFF. CDR3 bases: TGCGCCAGCAGCCTTAGTCCGGCTAGCTCCTACAATGAGCAGTTCTTC.

The gene calls are TRBV10-3 and TRBJ2-7, with 7 nucleotides matching TRBD1. This CDR3 spans 14 amino acids. Trimming removed 0 bases from V and 6 bases from J; junction bases left unmatched: 5. Germline V CDR1 and CDR2: ENHRY, SYGVKD. CDR3 loop: CAISESPRGLEQYF. CDR3 DNA sequence: TGTGCCATCAGTGAGTCGCCAAGGGGGCTCGAGCAGTACTTC.

The genes are TRBV7-3 and TRBJ2-3, with D possibly TRBD2 on 5 matching bases. Deletions cut 5 bases from V and 0 bases from J, with 15 bases between. The V gene's germline CDR1 is SGHTA and CDR2 FQGTGA. CDR3 length equals 16 residues. CDR3 residues: CASSTFSAASTDTQYF. CDR3 coding DNA: TGTGCCAGCAGCACATTTAGCGCAGCAAGCACAGATACGCAGTATTTT. The variable domain in full, with the rest retrieved from reference TRBV7-3 and TRBJ2-3, is GAGVSQTPSNKVTEKGKYVELRCDPISGHTALYWYRQSLGQGPEFLIYFQGTGAADDSGLPNDRFFAVRPEGSVSTLKIQRTERGDSAVYLCASSTFSAASTDTQYFGPGTRLTVL.

J is TRBJ2-7 and V is TRBV6-6; D remains unclear. CDR1 MNHNY and CDR2 SVGAGI come from the germline V gene (reference sequence). The CDR3 has 16 amino acids. Trimming cost V 7 bases and J 0 bases, with 19 bases left between them. CDR3 in DNA: TGTGCCAGCATTGGCTTTCGGAGACGCGCCTCCTACGAGCAGTACTTC. Residues: CASIGFRRRASYEQYF.

The chain has TRBV18 and TRBJ1-4, with D perhaps TRBD1 (6 bases). This CDR3 contains 16 residues. V gave up 2 bases and J gave up 7 bases, with 17 bases separating them. Germline values: CDR1 KGHSH, CDR2 LQKENI. Written as DNA, the CDR3 is TGTGCCAGCTCACCATCCCTACAGGGCTTGAGTGAAAAACTGTTTTTT. Amino acids: CASSPSLQGLSEKLFF.

The chain joins TRBV28 to TRBJ2-5; TRBD2 matches at 9 bases. Trimming removed 2 bases from V and 5 bases from J; junction bases left unmatched: 3. The germline V gene has CDR1 MDHEN and CDR2 SYDVKM. CDR3 length: 14 residues. CDR3 residues: CASSLGGRAETQYF. CDR3 in DNA: TGTGCCAGCAGTTTAGGCGGGAGGGCCGAGACCCAGTACTTC.

The rearrangement joins TRBV29-1 to TRBJ2-3, with D unclear. Germline V gives CDR1 SQVTM, CDR2 ANQGSEA. Deletions cut 4 bases from V and 7 bases from J, with 12 bases between. CDR3 length equals 12 residues. The CDR3 loop reads CSVGRPSHTQYF. The CDR3 DNA reads as TGCAGCGTTGGGCGGCCCTCCCATACGCAGTATTTT.

V usage is TRBV11-2 and J usage is TRBJ1-3, with D tentatively TRBD1 (5 bases). CDR1 and CDR2 from the germline V gene are SGHAT and FQNNGV. The V end was cut by 6 bases, the J end by 0 bases, with 12 bases between. This CDR3 comprises 15 residues. CDR3 residues: CASSRQLGSGNTIYF. The CDR3 DNA follows: TGTGCCAGCAGTCGACAGCTCGGCTCTGGAAACACCATATATTTT.

The V call is TRBV6-5, the J call TRBJ2-7; 7 bases are a match to TRBD1. The CDR3 consists of 15 residues. V dropped 0 bases and J dropped 0; count of bases not matched to a gene: 2. Germline V lookup: CDR1 MNHEY, CDR2 SVGAGI. The CDR3 region has the DNA TGTGCCAGCAGTTACTCAGGACAGGTCTCCTACGAGCAGTACTTC. Residues: CASSYSGQVSYEQYF.

This rearrangement joins TRBV14 to TRBJ2-5; D not resolved. V lost 4 bases and J 2 bases, leaving 17 bases between the germline ends. Germline CDR1 is SGHDN and CDR2 is FVKESK. This CDR3 is 16 amino acids long. The DNA of the CDR3 is TGTGCCAGCAGCCCCCTAGTTCCCCCAACTCAAGAGACCCAGTACTTC. Amino acid sequence: CASSPLVPPTQETQYF.

The J gene is TRBJ1-1, the V gene TRBV7-2, with no clear D. The CDR3 covers 13 residues. Germline V gene sequence: CDR1 SGHTA, CDR2 FQGNSA. V lost 2 bases and J lost 7, with 11 bases in between. The CDR3 loop is CASSLFQDGEAFF. The CDR3 bases are TGTGCCAGCAGCTTATTTCAGGATGGTGAAGCTTTCTTT.

This clone occurred once. This CDR3 is also generated by other DNA sequences in the sample. This chain uses TRBV9 with TRBJ1-3; D may be TRBD1 (6 bases). There are 15 residues in the CDR3. Germline CDR1 and CDR2: SGDLS and YYNGEE. V lost 0 bases and J lost 0, with 7 bases in between. CDR3 region: CASSVGGGSGNTIYF. The CDR3, as DNA: TGTGCCAGCAGCGTAGGAGGGGGCTCTGGAAACACCATATATTTT.

This sequence joins TRBV7-9 and TRBJ1-4; 7 bases line up with TRBD1. With 2 bases clipped from V and 5 bases from J, the junction kept 17 bases outside the gene matches. The germline V gene encodes CDR1 SEHNR and CDR2 FQNEAQ (reference sequence). CDR3 size: 19 residues. This CDR3 is CASSLRTYTGALENEKLFF. CDR3 nucleotides: TGTGCCAGCAGCTTAAGAACTTACACAGGGGCCCTAGAAAATGAAAAACTGTTTTTT.

The V call is TRBV29-1, the J call TRBJ2-4; 9 bases are shared with TRBD2. Losses at the gene ends were 4 bases for V and 6 bases for J; bases not matched to a gene: 16. This CDR3 comprises 17 residues. Germline values: CDR1 SQVTM, CDR2 ANQGSEA. The CDR3 sequence: CSVGGLGVAGVTNIQYF. CDR3 bases: TGCAGCGTTGGGGGGCTCGGGGTAGCGGGAGTGACAAACATTCAGTACTTC.